The T cell receptor beta chain described here comes from a study of blood T cell repertoires in COVID-19. Study in general: COVID-19 samples, acute and convalescent, were from the United States, Italy and Spain. Sources were T cells, B-cell-depleted T cells, or PBMCs; the material itself was cDNA or gDNA.

As originally analysed: Amplification from reference gene primers served as the basis for estimated nucleated cell counts. Assay: immunoSEQ multiplex PCR; the TCRdb copy retains only in-frame clones and omits some. V and J calls and clone size are as listed in that table; D and trimming were resolved from the DNA. This sample yields more than 95,000 clones, of which around 88% are seen a single time; 5.5% to 6.5% belongs to the top ten. The CDR3 runs 14 residues. Germline CDR1 is SGHRS and CDR2 is YFSETQ. V lost 0 bases and J lost 6, with 10 bases in between. This clonotype originated in a man older than 75 with active or convalescent COVID-19. The rearrangement uses TRBV5-1 and TRBJ2-1; D unclear. The sample consisted of peripheral blood. CDR3 bases: TGCGCCAGCAGCTTGGAATATGGCCCCAATGAGCAGTTCTTC. Its translation is CASSLEYGPNEQFF.